This is a list of T cell receptor beta chains from one sample in a study of T-cell memory formation after mild COVID-19. TCRdb reanalysed the 5' RACE reads using MiXCR and keeps one entry per CDR3 protein. The sample records roughly 550,000 distinct CDR3 sequences, roughly 20% being singletons. Sequenced: PBMCs or a T cell subset sorted from them (not recorded which). Receptors were obtained from an adult woman who had mild COVID-19 (a few samples of this study predate the infection). Cell type and time point are not known. Each CDR3 is given with its conserved first and last residue. Each record gives: J gene, D gene, V gene, clone size, CDR3 DNA, CDR3 protein. D genes are given only for firm matches. Expanded clones are given a class, and other clones once, few, many or no size at all.

>TRBJ2-4|NA|TRBV6-5|few
TGTGCCAGCAGTTACGGGGGAATGGCCAAAAACATTCAGTACTTC
CASSYGGMAKNIQYF
>TRBJ2-5|TRBD2|TRBV11-3|NA
TGTGCCAGCAGCTTAGCGGGAGGGAAGACCCAGTACTTC
CASSLAGGKTQYF
>TRBJ2-1|TRBD2|TRBV20-1|few
TGCAGTGCTAGAGTCCACCCCCAATCTAGCGGGGGGCCCTACAATGAGCAGTTCTTC
CSARVHPQSSGGPYNEQFF
>TRBJ1-3|TRBD1|TRBV4-2|few
TGTGCCAGCAGCCAACCCGACAGGGACTCTGGAAACACCATATATTTT
CASSQPDRDSGNTIYF
>TRBJ2-7|TRBD2|TRBV7-2|NA
TGTGCCAGCAGCCCGACTAGCGGAGTCTACGAGCAGTACTTC
CASSPTSGVYEQYF
>TRBJ2-4|TRBD2|TRBV7-9|NA
TGTGCCAGCAGCTTCCTACTAGCGGGGGGACCCATAGCCAAAAACATTCAGTACTTC
CASSFLLAGGPIAKNIQYF
>TRBJ2-7|NA|TRBV12-3/TRBV12-4|few
TGTGCCAGCAGTTTTAGTCTTGTGGACCGATCCTACGAGCAGTACTTC
CASSFSLVDRSYEQYF
>TRBJ2-1|NA|TRBV27|few
TGTGCCAGCAGTTGGGGCCCCGCCAGCGAGCAGTTCTTC
CASSWGPASEQFF
>TRBJ2-7|NA|TRBV19|NA
TGTGCCAGTAGTCCTTCATGGACTTCGGCCGACGACGAGCAGTACTTC
CASSPSWTSADDEQYF
>TRBJ1-1|TRBD1|TRBV7-6|NA
TGTGCCAGCAGCACGGGACAGGGGCACACTGAAGCTTTCTTT
CASSTGQGHTEAFF
>TRBJ1-1|NA|TRBV30|NA
TGTGCCTGGAGTGTCCCAACTGAAGCTTTCTTT
CAWSVPTEAFF
>TRBJ2-7|NA|TRBV10-3|few
TGTGCCATCGGATCCTACGAGCAGTACTTC
CAIGSYEQYF
>TRBJ2-2|TRBD1|TRBV9|NA
TGTGCCAGCAGCGTAGCCCCGACGAGCAGGGGGACCGGGGAGCTGTTTTTT
CASSVAPTSRGTGELFF
>TRBJ2-3|NA|TRBV3-1|NA
TGTGCCAGCAGCGCCACTCCCGGAGGCGCAGATACGCAGTATTTT
CASSATPGGADTQYF
>TRBJ2-2|TRBD2|TRBV7-2|NA
TGTGCCAGCAGCTTAGTAGCGGGGGGGCCAGGCGGGGAGCTGTTTTTT
CASSLVAGGPGGELFF
>TRBJ2-7|NA|TRBV20-1|NA
TGCAGTGCTAGCTATACCTACGAGCAGTACTTC
CSASYTYEQYF
>TRBJ1-2|TRBD1|TRBV6-7|NA
TGTGCCAGCAGTTACCGGACGCGGGACAGGGGGCGGGCTAACTATGGCTACACCTTC
CASSYRTRDRGRANYGYTF
>TRBJ2-2|TRBD2|TRBV3-1|NA
TGTGCCAGCAGCCAACCGGGACTAGCGGGAGTAAGGACCGGGGAGCTGTTTTTT
CASSQPGLAGVRTGELFF
>TRBJ1-1|TRBD1|TRBV30|NA
TGTGCCTTGACGATTAGGACAGGGCGGACTGAAGCTTTCTTT
CALTIRTGRTEAFF
>TRBJ2-3|TRBD2|TRBV20-1|many
TGCAGTGCTAGAGCCCCTAGCGGGAATACGCAGTATTTT
CSARAPSGNTQYF
>TRBJ1-3|TRBD1|TRBV5-1|few
TGCGCCAGCAGCACGCGGACAGGAGGAAACACCATATATTTT
CASSTRTGGNTIYF
>TRBJ2-3|TRBD2|TRBV9|NA
TGTGCCAGCAGCGCGAGGCCCGGGGTAGCGGGAGGTGATACGCAGTATTTT
CASSARPGVAGGDTQYF
>TRBJ2-7|NA|TRBV9|few
TGTGCCAGCAGCGTAGGTCCAGAGGGCTACGAGCAGTACTTC
CASSVGPEGYEQYF
>TRBJ2-1|TRBD2|TRBV20-1|once
TGCAGTGCTATATCTAGCGGGAATAAGCGGGATGAGCAGTTCTTC
CSAISSGNKRDEQFF
>TRBJ2-7|TRBD1|TRBV29-1|NA
TGCAGCGTTGGGACAGGCCTAACCTACGAGCAGTACTTC
CSVGTGLTYEQYF
>TRBJ1-3|NA|TRBV7-3|few
TGTGCCAGCAGCTTAACGGGGTCTGTTGGAAACACCATATATTTT
CASSLTGSVGNTIYF
>TRBJ1-2|NA|TRBV5-6|NA
TGTGCCAGCAGCTGGCCCCGGGGAGATCATGGCTACACCTTC
CASSWPRGDHGYTF
>TRBJ2-7|TRBD2|TRBV20-1|NA
TGCAGTGCTAGTCGAGTAGCGGGGTTTTCCTACGAGCAGTACTTC
CSASRVAGFSYEQYF
>TRBJ1-5|NA|TRBV6-5|few
TGTGCCAGCTCCAGATTGGGGGGGGGAAAACAGCCCCAGCATTTT
CASSRLGGGKQPQHF
>TRBJ2-2|TRBD1|TRBV2|NA
TGTGCCAGCAGTAGGTACAGGGGGAACACCGGGGAGCTGTTTTTT
CASSRYRGNTGELFF
>TRBJ1-1|TRBD1|TRBV24-1|NA
TGTGCCACCAGTGATCTAAGACAGGGTGAAGCTTTCTTT
CATSDLRQGEAFF
>TRBJ1-2|NA|TRBV14|NA
TGTGCCAGCAGCCAAGAGATCGCAGCGGCCCATGGCTACACCTTC
CASSQEIAAAHGYTF
>TRBJ2-2|NA|TRBV5-1|NA
TGCGCCAGCAGCTTGGCTTCGAGGACTTCGTCCACCGGGGAGCTGTTTTTT
CASSLASRTSSTGELFF
>TRBJ1-6|NA|TRBV7-3|NA
TGTGCCAGCAGCTTAGAAGGAGGGCTGAACTCACCCCTCCACTTT
CASSLEGGLNSPLHF
>TRBJ2-5|NA|TRBV3-1|NA
TGTGCCAGCAGCCGAAGGTTCTTCCAAGAGACCCAGTACTTC
CASSRRFFQETQYF
>TRBJ2-5|TRBD2|TRBV4-3|many
TGCGCCAGCAGCCCCCAAGACGGGAGGGGGATTGGGGAGACCCAGTACTTC
CASSPQDGRGIGETQYF
>TRBJ2-3|TRBD2|TRBV18|NA
TGTGCCAGCTCACCAGTAGCGGGGGGGCACTCAGCGGCAGATACGCAGTATTTT
CASSPVAGGHSAADTQYF
>TRBJ1-2|NA|TRBV6-5|NA
TGTGCCAGCTCCGGTAGGGGGAGAGTCTATGGCTACACCTTC
CASSGRGRVYGYTF
>TRBJ2-3|NA|TRBV28|NA
TGTGCCAGCAGTTTATTAGAGGGTCGTGCTAGCACAGATACGCAGTATTTT
CASSLLEGRASTDTQYF
>TRBJ2-2|NA|TRBV7-9|many
TGTGCCAGCAGCCCCGCGAGTACCGGGGAGCTGTTTTTT
CASSPASTGELFF
>TRBJ2-5|NA|TRBV2|few
TGTGCCGGGGAGTGCCAGACAGAGACCCAGTACTTC
CAGECQTETQYF
>TRBJ2-2|NA|TRBV7-8|NA
TGTGCCAGCAGCTCCCGTTCGGCCTTAGCGGCATACACCGGGGAGCTGTTTTTT
CASSSRSALAAYTGELFF
>TRBJ1-1|TRBD1|TRBV29-1|NA
TGCAGCGTTGCGAACAGGGGGCAAGGCACTGAAGCTTTCTTT
CSVANRGQGTEAFF
>TRBJ2-5|NA|TRBV7-8|NA
TGTGCCAGCAGCTTAGCGAGAAGCGCCCAGTACTTC
CASSLARSAQYF